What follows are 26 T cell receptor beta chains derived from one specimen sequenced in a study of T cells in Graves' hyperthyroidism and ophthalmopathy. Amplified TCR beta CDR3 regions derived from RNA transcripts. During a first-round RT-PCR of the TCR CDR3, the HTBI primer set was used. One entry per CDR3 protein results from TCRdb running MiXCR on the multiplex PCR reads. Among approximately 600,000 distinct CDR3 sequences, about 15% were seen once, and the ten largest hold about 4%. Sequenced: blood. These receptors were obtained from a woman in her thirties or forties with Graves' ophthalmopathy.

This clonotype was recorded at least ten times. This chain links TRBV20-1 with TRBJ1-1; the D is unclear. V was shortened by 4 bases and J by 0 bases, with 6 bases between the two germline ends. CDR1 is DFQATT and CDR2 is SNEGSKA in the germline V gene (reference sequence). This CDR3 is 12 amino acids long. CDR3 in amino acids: CSATQMNTEAFF. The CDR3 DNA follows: TGCAGTGCTACTCAGATGAACACTGAAGCTTTCTTT.

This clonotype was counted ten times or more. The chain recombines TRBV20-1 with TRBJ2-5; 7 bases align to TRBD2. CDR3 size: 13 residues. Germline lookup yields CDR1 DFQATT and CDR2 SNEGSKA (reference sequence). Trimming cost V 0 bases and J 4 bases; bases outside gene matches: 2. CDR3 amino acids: CSAREAGTETQYF. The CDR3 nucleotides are TGCAGTGCTAGAGAAGCGGGAACAGAGACCCAGTACTTC.

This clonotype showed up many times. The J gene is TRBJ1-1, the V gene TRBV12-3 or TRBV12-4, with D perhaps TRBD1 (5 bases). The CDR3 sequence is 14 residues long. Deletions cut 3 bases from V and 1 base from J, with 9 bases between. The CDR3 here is CASSFSGGNTEAFF. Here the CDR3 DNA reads TGTGCCAGCAGTTTCTCGGGGGGGAACACTGAAGCTTTCTTT.

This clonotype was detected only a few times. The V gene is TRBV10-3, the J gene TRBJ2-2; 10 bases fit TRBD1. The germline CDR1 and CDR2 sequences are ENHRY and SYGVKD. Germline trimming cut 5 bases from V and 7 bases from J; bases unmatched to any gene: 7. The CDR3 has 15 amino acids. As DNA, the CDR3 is TGTGCCATCAGTCCCGGGACAGGGGTCATCGGGGAGCTGTTTTTT. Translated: CAISPGTGVIGELFF.

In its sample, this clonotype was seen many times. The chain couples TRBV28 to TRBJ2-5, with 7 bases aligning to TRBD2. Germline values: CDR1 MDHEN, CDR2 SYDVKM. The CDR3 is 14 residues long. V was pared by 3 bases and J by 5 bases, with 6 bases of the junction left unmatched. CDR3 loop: CASSFLGTTETQYF. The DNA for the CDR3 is TGTGCCAGCAGTTTCCTCGGGACTACGGAGACCCAGTACTTC.

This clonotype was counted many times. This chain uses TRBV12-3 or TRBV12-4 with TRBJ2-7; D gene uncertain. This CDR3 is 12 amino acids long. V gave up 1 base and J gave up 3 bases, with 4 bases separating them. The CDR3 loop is CASSLGYYEQYF. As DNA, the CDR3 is TGTGCCAGCAGTTTAGGGTACTACGAGCAGTACTTC.

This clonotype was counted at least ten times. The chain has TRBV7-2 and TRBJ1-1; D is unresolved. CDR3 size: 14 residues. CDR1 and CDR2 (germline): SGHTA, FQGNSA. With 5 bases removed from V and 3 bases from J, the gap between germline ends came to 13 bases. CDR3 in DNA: TGTGCCAGCAGCCACTACGGGCGGGACACTGAAGCTTTCTTT. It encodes CASSHYGRDTEAFF.

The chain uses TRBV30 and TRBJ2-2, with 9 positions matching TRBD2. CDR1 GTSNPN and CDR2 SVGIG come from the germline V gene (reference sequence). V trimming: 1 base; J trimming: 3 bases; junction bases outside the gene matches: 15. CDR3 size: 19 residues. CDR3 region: CAWSAGHSLAGADTGELFF. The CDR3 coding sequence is TGTGCCTGGAGTGCAGGACACTCCTTAGCGGGAGCGGACACCGGGGAGCTGTTTTTT.

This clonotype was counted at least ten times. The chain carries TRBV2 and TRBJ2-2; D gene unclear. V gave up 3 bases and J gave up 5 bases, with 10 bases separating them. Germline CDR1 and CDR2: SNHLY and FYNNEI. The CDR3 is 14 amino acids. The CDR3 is CASSEGFGTGELFF. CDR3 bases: TGTGCCAGCAGTGAGGGATTTGGTACCGGGGAGCTGTTTTTT.

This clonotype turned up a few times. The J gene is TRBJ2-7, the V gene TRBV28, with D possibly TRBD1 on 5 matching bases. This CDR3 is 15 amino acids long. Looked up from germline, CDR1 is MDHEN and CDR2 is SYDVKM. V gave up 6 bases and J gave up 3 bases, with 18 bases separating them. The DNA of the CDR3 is TGTGCCAGCAGAGATTGGGGCGGATCAAACTACGAGCAGTACTTC. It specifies CASRDWGGSNYEQYF.

CDR3 sequence (DNA): TGTGCCAGCAAGGGACTAGCGGGAGGTAACGAGCAGTACTTC. Its translation: CASKGLAGGNEQYF. The chain links TRBV2 to TRBJ2-7, with 15 bases aligning to TRBD2. J gave up 5 bases and V 7 bases, and 3 bases lay outside the gene matches. The length of the CDR3 is 14 residues. Looked up from germline, CDR1 is SNHLY and CDR2 is FYNNEI.

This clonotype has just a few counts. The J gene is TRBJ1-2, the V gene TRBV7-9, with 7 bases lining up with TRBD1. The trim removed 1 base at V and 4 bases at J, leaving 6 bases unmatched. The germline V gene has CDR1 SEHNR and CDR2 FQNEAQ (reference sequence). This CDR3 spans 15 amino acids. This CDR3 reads CASSLEQGPSYGYTF. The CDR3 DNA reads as TGTGCCAGCAGCTTAGAACAGGGGCCCTCCTATGGCTACACCTTC.

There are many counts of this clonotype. CDR3 coding DNA: TGTGCCAGTAGTATGGACAGGGGCACGACCTATGGCTACACCTTC. This translates into CASSMDRGTTYGYTF. The rearrangement joins TRBV19 to TRBJ1-2; 9 bases agree with TRBD1. V shed 3 bases, J shed 4 bases, and the junction held 6 bases outside the gene matches. The CDR3 has 15 amino acids. CDR1 and CDR2 (germline): LNHDA, SQIVND (reference sequence).

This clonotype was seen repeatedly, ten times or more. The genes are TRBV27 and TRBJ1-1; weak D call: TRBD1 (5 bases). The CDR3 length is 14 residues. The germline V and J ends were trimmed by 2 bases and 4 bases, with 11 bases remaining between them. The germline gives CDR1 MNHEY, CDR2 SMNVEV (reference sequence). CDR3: CASSLQGWRTEAFF. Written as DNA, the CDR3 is TGTGCCAGCAGTTTACAGGGATGGCGCACTGAAGCTTTCTTT.

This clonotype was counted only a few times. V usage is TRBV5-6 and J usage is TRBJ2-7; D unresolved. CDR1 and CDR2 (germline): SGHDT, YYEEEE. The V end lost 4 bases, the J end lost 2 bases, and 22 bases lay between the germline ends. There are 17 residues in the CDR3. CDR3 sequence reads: CASSLSLIRYGTYEQYF. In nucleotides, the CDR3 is TGTGCCAGCAGCCTCTCCCTCATCCGGTACGGTACCTACGAGCAGTACTTC.

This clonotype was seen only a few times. In DNA form, the CDR3 reads TGTGCCAGTAGTAGACTAGGGGTGGGATTCATATGGGTGAACACTGAAGCTTTCTTT. It specifies CASSRLGVGFIWVNTEAFF. The V call is TRBV19, the J call TRBJ1-1; a weak D match, TRBD1 (5 bases). V gave up 4 bases and J gave up 0 bases, with 24 bases separating them. Looked up from germline, CDR1 is LNHDA and CDR2 is SQIVND (reference sequence). This CDR3 has 19 amino acids.

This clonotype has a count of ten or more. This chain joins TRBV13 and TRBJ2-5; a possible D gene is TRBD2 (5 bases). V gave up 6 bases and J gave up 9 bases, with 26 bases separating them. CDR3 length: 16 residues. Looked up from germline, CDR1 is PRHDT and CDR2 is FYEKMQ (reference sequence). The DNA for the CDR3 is TGTGCCAGCAGTCGAGGTCTGCGGGCCGAATTTATGGCCCAGTACTTC. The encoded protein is CASSRGLRAEFMAQYF.

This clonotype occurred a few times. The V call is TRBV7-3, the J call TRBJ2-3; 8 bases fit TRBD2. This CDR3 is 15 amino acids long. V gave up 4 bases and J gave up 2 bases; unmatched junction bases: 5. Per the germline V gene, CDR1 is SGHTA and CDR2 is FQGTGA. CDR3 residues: CASSSTSGHTDTQYF. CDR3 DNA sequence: TGTGCCAGCAGCTCCACTAGCGGACACACAGATACGCAGTATTTT.

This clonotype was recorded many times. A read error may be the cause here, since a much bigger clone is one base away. This chain's CDR3 is CASSWKGETEAFF. CDR3 coding DNA: TGTGCCAGCAGTTGGAAGGGCGAGACTGAAGCTTTCTTT. The J gene is TRBJ1-1, the V gene TRBV6-5; no reliable D call. V was cut by 4 bases and J by 5 bases, with 11 bases left in between. CDR3 length: 13 amino acids. The germline CDR1 and CDR2 sequences are MNHEY and SVGAGI.

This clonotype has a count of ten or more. The CDR3 DNA sequence: TGTGCCACCAGCAGAGAGATTAGCACTGAAGCTTTCTTT. This translates into CATSREISTEAFF. The chain recombines TRBV15 with TRBJ1-1; D not certain. V lost 0 bases, J lost 4 bases, and 6 bases lay in between. Germline V lookup: CDR1 LNHNV, CDR2 YYDKDF (reference sequence). The CDR3 is 13 amino acids.

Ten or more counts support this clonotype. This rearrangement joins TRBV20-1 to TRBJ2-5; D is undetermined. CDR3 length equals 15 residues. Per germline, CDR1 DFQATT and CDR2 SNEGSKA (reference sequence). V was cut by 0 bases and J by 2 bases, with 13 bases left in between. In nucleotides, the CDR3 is TGCAGTGCTAGAGATCTTGGGGTAGCACAAGAGACCCAGTACTTC. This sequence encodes CSARDLGVAQETQYF.

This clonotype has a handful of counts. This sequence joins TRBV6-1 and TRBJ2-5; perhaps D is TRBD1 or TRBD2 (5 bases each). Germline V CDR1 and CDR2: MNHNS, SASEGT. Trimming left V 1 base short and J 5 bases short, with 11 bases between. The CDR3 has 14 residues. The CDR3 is CASSEGGVGETQYF. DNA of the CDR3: TGTGCCAGCAGTGAAGGAGGGGTTGGGGAGACCCAGTACTTC.

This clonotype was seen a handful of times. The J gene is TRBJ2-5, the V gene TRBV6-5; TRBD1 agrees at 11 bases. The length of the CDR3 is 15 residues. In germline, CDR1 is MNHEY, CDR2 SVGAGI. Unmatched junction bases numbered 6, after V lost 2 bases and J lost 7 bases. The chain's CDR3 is CASSYGGDRGATQYF. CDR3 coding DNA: TGTGCCAGCAGTTACGGGGGGGACAGGGGGGCGACCCAGTACTTC.

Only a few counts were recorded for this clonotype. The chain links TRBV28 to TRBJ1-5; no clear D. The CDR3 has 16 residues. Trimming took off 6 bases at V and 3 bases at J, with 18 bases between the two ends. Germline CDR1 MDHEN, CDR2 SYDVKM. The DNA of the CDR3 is TGTGCCAGCAGGGTAAATTCCGGAGTTTTCAATCAGCCCCAGCATTTT. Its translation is CASRVNSGVFNQPQHF. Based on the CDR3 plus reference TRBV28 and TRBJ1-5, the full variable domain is DVKVTQSSRYLVKRTGEKVFLECVQDMDHENMFWYRQDPGLGLRLIYFSYDVKMKEKGDIPEGYSVSREKKERFSLILESASTNQTSMYLCASRVNSGVFNQPQHFGDGTRLSIL.

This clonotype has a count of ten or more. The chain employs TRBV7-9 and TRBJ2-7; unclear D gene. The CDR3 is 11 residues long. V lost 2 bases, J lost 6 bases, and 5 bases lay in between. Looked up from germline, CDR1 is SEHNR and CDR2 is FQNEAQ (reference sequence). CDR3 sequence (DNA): TGTGCCAGCAGCTTAATTGGCGAGCAGTACTTC. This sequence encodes CASSLIGEQYF.

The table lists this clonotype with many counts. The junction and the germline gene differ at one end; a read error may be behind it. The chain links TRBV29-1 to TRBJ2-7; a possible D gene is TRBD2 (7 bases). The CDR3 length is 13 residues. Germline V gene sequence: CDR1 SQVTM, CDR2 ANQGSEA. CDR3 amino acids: CSVEERDKYEQYF. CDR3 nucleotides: TGCAGCGTGGAAGAGCGGGACAAGTACGAGCAGTACTTC.